This TCR beta chain was sequenced during a study of immune evolution from preneoplasia to lung adenocarcinoma. Sequenced by immunoSEQ multiplex PCR; TCRdb stores in-frame clones only, minus some. Of nearly 5,500 clones in the sample, approximately 84% are singletons; the top ten hold 3.3%. The sequence derives from a person between 45 and 75 years old with lung adenocarcinoma. Sequenced: FFPE invasive lung adenocarcinoma tissue.

CDR3 coding DNA: TGTGCCTGGAGTGTAGGGAGGAGCGGGGTACCCTACGAGCAGTACTTC. Encoded protein: CAWSVGRSGVPYEQYF. V usage is TRBV30 and J usage is TRBJ2-7; 7 nucleotides align to TRBD2. Germline V gives CDR1 GTSNPN, CDR2 SVGIG (reference sequence). V lost 0 bases and J lost 2; bases outside the gene matches: 10. CDR3 length: 16 residues.